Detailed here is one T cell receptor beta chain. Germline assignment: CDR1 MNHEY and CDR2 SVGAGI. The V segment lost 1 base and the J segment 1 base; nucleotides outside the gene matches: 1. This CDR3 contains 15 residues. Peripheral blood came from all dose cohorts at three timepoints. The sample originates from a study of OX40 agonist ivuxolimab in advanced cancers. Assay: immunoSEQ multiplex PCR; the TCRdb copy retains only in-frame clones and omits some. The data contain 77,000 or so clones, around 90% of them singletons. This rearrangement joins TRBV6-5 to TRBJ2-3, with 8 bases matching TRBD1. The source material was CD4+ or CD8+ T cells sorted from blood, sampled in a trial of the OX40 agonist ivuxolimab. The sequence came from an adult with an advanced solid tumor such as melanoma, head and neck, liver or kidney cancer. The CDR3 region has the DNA TGTGCCAGCAGTTACTGGGGACAGGGCACAGATACGCAGTATTTT. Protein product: CASSYWGQGTDTQYF.